These 15 T cell receptor beta chains were sequenced from one sample in a study of OX40 agonist ivuxolimab in advanced cancers. Produced via immunoSEQ multiplex PCR; TCRdb's table is partial and in-frame only. The sample has tens of thousands of clones, over 65% seen once; the top ten hold approximately 20%. Material: CD4+ or CD8+ T cells sorted from blood, obtained in a trial of the OX40 agonist ivuxolimab. The origin of the receptors is an adult with an advanced solid tumor such as melanoma, head and neck, liver or kidney cancer.

This clone was recorded a few times. The V call is TRBV27, the J call TRBJ2-1; 11 bases agree with TRBD1. CDR1 is MNHEY and CDR2 is SMNVEV in the germline V gene (reference sequence). The V segment lost 9 bases and the J segment 6 bases; nucleotides outside the gene matches: 10. The CDR3 runs 15 residues. CDR3 in amino acids: CARLIGTGGFNEQFF. The CDR3 DNA is TGTGCCAGACTCATCGGGACAGGGGGGTTCAATGAGCAGTTCTTC.

The chain recombines TRBV11-2 with TRBJ2-6; no definite D call. V gave up 5 bases and J gave up 4 bases, with 21 bases separating them. Germline V gene sequence: CDR1 SGHAT, CDR2 FQNNGV. CDR3 size: 18 residues. As DNA, the CDR3 is TGTGCCAGCAGCCCACTACCCCACCTCCTCGGGGGGGCCAACGTCCTGACTTTC. Its protein product is CASSPLPHLLGGANVLTF.

This rearrangement joins TRBV27 to TRBJ2-5; D is perhaps TRBD1 (5 bases). The CDR3 extends over 14 amino acids. The V end lost 5 bases, the J end lost 5 bases, and 15 bases lay between the germline ends. Germline V lookup: CDR1 MNHEY, CDR2 SMNVEV (reference sequence). This CDR3 is CASSPQVFAETQYF. The CDR3 DNA is TGTGCCAGCAGTCCACAGGTATTTGCGGAGACCCAGTACTTC.

In its sample, this clone is medium-sized. V is TRBV6-5 and J is TRBJ2-7, with D possibly being TRBD1 (5 bases). CDR1 and CDR2 (germline): MNHEY, SVGAGI. V lost 4 bases and J lost 2, with 9 bases in between. This CDR3 has 13 residues. The CDR3 sequence is CASSLGLTYEQYF. DNA of the CDR3: TGTGCCAGCAGTTTGGGGCTTACCTACGAGCAGTACTTC.

V gene TRBV9 combines with J gene TRBJ2-1, with 10 bases that match TRBD2. In germline, CDR1 is SGDLS, CDR2 YYNGEE. The CDR3 sequence is 15 residues long. V lost 3 bases, J lost 4 bases, and 4 bases stayed unmatched. The CDR3 DNA reads as TGTGCCAGCAGCGGCACTAGCGGGACTTACAATGAGCAGTTCTTC. Protein: CASSGTSGTYNEQFF.

The chain carries TRBV5-6 and TRBJ1-1; a possible D gene is TRBD1 (6 bases). The CDR3 extends over 16 amino acids. Germline loops: CDR1 SGHDT, CDR2 YYEEEE. Trimming pared 0 bases from V and 0 bases from J, leaving 12 bases between. The CDR3 nucleotides read TGTGCCAGCAGCTTGGTTACAGGGACCTTGAACACTGAAGCTTTCTTT. Its protein is CASSLVTGTLNTEAFF.

CDR3 region: CASSYSSVRQTNEQFF. CDR3 nucleotides: TGTGCCAGCAGTTACTCGAGTGTCCGACAGACCAATGAGCAGTTCTTC. The chain has TRBV6-5 and TRBJ2-1; TRBD1 is a possible D gene (5 bases). Trimming stripped 0 bases from V and 6 bases from J, with 15 bases between. The CDR3 covers 16 residues. Germline V CDR1 and CDR2: MNHEY, SVGAGI.

By share, this clone counts as medium-sized. V is TRBV28 and J is TRBJ2-5; no clear D. Trimming took 3 bases from V and 3 from J, leaving 8 bases between them. The germline CDR1 and CDR2 sequences are MDHEN and SYDVKM. The CDR3 extends over 13 amino acids. DNA of the CDR3: TGTGCCAGCAGTTTTTTGGCGGAAGAGACCCAGTACTTC. Its protein product is CASSFLAEETQYF.

The V call is TRBV9, the J call TRBJ2-2; D is unresolved. Germline CDR1 is SGDLS and CDR2 is YYNGEE. The CDR3 totals 13 residues. V shed 4 bases and J shed 5 bases, with 9 bases lying between them. The CDR3 DNA reads as TGTGCCAGCAGCCAATACAGAACCGGGGAGCTGTTTTTT. Residues: CASSQYRTGELFF.

The V and J genes are TRBV28 and TRBJ2-2, with 8 bases fitting TRBD2. In germline, CDR1 is MDHEN, CDR2 SYDVKM. CDR3 length equals 17 residues. J was trimmed by 0 bases and V by 10 bases; bases with no gene match: 13. CDR3 in DNA: TGTGCCACCGAACCCGGGGGGGCGGGGCCGAACACCGGGGAGCTGTTTTTT. Amino acid sequence: CATEPGGAGPNTGELFF. Complete variable domain (other parts from reference TRBV28 and TRBJ2-2): DVKVTQSSRYLVKRTGEKVFLECVQDMDHENMFWYRQDPGLGLRLIYFSYDVKMKEKGDIPEGYSVSREKKERFSLILESASTNQTSMYLCATEPGGAGPNTGELFFGEGSRLTVL.

This chain uses TRBV7-8 with TRBJ2-7; TRBD1 matches at 8 bases. The CDR3 contains 15 residues. CDR1 and CDR2 from the germline V gene are SGHVS and FQNEAQ. V was clipped by 5 bases and J by 0 bases; unmatched bases: 6. DNA for the CDR3: TGTGCCAGCAGCATAGGACAGGGTAGCTCCTACGAGCAGTACTTC. Translating gives CASSIGQGSSYEQYF.

The chain carries TRBV19 and TRBJ2-7, with 7 bases that match TRBD2. J was trimmed by 1 base and V by 5 bases; bases with no gene match: 2. Germline assignment: CDR1 LNHDA and CDR2 SQIVND (reference sequence). The CDR3 length is 13 residues. Here the CDR3 reads CASSPGGSYEQYF. The CDR3 DNA sequence: TGTGCCAGTAGTCCCGGGGGGTCCTACGAGCAGTACTTC.

The chain recombines TRBV9 with TRBJ1-1; D not certain. V dropped 4 bases and J dropped 6 bases, with 16 bases sitting between them. Germline lookup yields CDR1 SGDLS and CDR2 YYNGEE. The length of the CDR3 is 14 residues. CDR3 sequence (DNA): TGTGCCAGCAGCCCCGATGGGTCGGCGGCTGAAGCTTTCTTT. It codes for CASSPDGSAAEAFF. The entire variable domain, with the rest obtained from reference TRBV9 and TRBJ1-1, is as follows: DSGVTQTPKHLITATGQRVTLRCSPRSGDLSVYWYQQSLDQGLQFLIQYYNGEERAKGNILERFSAQQFPDLHSELNLSSLELGDSALYFCASSPDGSAAEAFFGQGTRLTVV.

Here the CDR3 DNA reads TGTGCCAGCAGTTTATCCTCAGGGGAGCAGTACTTC. Its translation is CASSLSSGEQYF. The chain is built from TRBV27 and TRBJ2-7; a weak D match, TRBD1 (5 bases). CDR3 size: 12 residues. V lost 0 bases to trimming and J lost 7 bases, with 7 bases between them. Germline V gene data show CDR1 as MNHEY and CDR2 as SMNVEV (reference sequence).

The V and J genes are TRBV7-9 and TRBJ1-5; D perhaps matches TRBD1 (6 bases). CDR1 is SEHNR, CDR2 FQNEAQ, per germline (reference sequence). V dropped 1 base and J dropped 6 bases, with 10 bases sitting between them. This CDR3 region has 14 residues. As DNA, the CDR3 is TGTGCCAGCAGCTTAGAGGGGGGGGGTCAGCCCCAGCATTTT. Its protein product is CASSLEGGGQPQHF.